Listed here is a single T cell receptor (beta chain). The sample is drawn from a study of metastatic and nonmetastatic thyroid tumors. This CDR3 has 13 amino acids. Looked up from germline, CDR1 is MNHNS and CDR2 is SASEGT. V lost 5 bases to trimming and J lost 5 bases; unmatched junction nucleotides: 5. Original processing notes: In papillary thyroid cancer, a distant-metastasis classifier was built using CDR3 differences across clinicopathological groups. TCRdb recomputed clones from the PCR reads via MiXCR. TCRdb assigned the V and J calls; the authors' analysis was not used. Among around 40,000 clones listed, roughly 12% were seen once. No patient had received any treatment before thyroid surgery.

The sequence was collected from a female donor with papillary thyroid cancer or a benign thyroid nodule (not recorded which). Some clones in this sample may be carry-over from other donors' samples. The sequencing input was blood. The chain couples TRBV6-1 to TRBJ1-1, with TRBD1 identical over 7 bases. The CDR3 DNA is TGTGCCAGCAGTTCCGGGACAGCGACTGAAGCTTTCTTT. Encoded protein: CASSSGTATEAFF.